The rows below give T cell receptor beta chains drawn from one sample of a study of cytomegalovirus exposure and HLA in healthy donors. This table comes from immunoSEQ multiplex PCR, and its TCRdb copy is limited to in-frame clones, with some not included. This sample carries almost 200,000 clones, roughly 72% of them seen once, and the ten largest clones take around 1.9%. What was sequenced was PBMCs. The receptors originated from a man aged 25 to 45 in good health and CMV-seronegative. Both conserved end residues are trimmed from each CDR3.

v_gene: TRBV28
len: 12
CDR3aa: ASRAGGMNTEAF

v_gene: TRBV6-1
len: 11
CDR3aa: ASRGDRSYEQY

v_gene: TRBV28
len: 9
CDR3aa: ASISNTEAF

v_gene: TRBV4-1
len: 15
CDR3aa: ASSYIRPTGTSYEQY

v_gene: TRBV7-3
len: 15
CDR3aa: ASSSPGTSGSRSEQF

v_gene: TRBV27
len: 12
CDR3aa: ASSPTGNSYEQY

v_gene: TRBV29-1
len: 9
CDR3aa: SVEKQGAQY

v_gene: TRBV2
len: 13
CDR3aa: ASSEWGLADEKLF

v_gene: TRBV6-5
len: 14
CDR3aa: ASSYSISGSRYIQY

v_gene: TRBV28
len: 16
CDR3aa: ASSPGTRLGNSNQPQH

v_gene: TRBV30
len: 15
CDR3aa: AWSVGSGSSGANVLT

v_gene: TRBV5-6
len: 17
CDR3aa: ASSPGTGLLDLSYNEQF

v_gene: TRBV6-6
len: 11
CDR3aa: ASSAQGADTQY

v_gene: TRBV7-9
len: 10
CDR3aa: ASNRGQETQY

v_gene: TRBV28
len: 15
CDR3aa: ASSFFPGLAGRETQY

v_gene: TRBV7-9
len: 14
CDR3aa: ASSLAGQGDTDTQY

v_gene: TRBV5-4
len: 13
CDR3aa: ASSFAGVAGNTIY

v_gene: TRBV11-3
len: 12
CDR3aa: ASSFDSVSDTQY

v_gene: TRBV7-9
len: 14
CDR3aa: ASSLEGGEPSYEQY

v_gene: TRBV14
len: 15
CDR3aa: ASSHFSHTFNSYEQY

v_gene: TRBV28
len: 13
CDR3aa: ASSSLRTGFSPLH

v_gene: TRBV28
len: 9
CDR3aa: ASSSTHGYT

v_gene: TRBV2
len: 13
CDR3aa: ASKAGAPNPYEQY

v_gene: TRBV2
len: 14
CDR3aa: ASMGELAGSWNEQF

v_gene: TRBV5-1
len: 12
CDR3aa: ASSRTGSTDTQY

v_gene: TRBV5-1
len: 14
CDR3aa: ASSLEGTSGHNEQF

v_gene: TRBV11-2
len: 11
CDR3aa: ASSLQGFTEAF

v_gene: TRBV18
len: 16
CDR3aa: ASSPNRDRGLKDTEAF

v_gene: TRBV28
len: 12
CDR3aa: ASTVSGRPNEQF